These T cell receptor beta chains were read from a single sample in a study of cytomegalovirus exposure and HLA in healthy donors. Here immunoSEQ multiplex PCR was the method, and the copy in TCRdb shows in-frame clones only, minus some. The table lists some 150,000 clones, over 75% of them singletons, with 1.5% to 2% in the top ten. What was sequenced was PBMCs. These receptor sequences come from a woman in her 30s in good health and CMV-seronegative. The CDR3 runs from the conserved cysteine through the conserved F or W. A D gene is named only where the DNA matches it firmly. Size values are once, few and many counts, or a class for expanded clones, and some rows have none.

cdr3_aa: CATSSDGTSGLYEQYF
cdr3_nt: TGTGCCACCAGCAGCGATGGGACTAGCGGGCTATACGAGCAGTACTTC
v_call: TRBV15
clone_size: .
d_call: TRBD2
j_call: TRBJ2-7

cdr3_aa: CASSQGSGGAGETQYF
cdr3_nt: TGTGCCAGCAGCCAAGGAAGCGGGGGGGCCGGTGAGACCCAGTACTTC
v_call: TRBV4-2
clone_size: .
d_call: TRBD2
j_call: TRBJ2-5

cdr3_aa: CASSYSGEDTEAFF
cdr3_nt: TGTGCCAGCAGTTACTCCGGGGAGGACACTGAAGCTTTCTTT
v_call: TRBV6-5
clone_size: few
d_call: .
j_call: TRBJ1-1

cdr3_aa: CSVEVAGYNEQFF
cdr3_nt: TGCAGCGTTGAGGTAGCGGGTTACAATGAGCAGTTCTTC
v_call: TRBV29-1
clone_size: .
d_call: TRBD2
j_call: TRBJ2-1

cdr3_aa: CASSLWTGSSYEQYF
cdr3_nt: TGCGCCAGCAGCCTATGGACAGGGAGCTCCTACGAGCAGTACTTC
v_call: TRBV5-1
clone_size: few
d_call: TRBD1
j_call: TRBJ2-7

cdr3_aa: CASTGTVGYGYTF
cdr3_nt: TGTGCCAGTACCGGGACAGTCGGCTATGGCTACACCTTC
v_call: TRBV19
clone_size: .
d_call: TRBD1
j_call: TRBJ1-2

cdr3_aa: CASSTQTGANTGELFF
cdr3_nt: TGTGCCAGCTCAACTCAAACAGGGGCGAACACCGGGGAGCTGTTTTTT
v_call: TRBV18
clone_size: once
d_call: TRBD1
j_call: TRBJ2-2

cdr3_aa: CASSLGGTGVGDGYPF
cdr3_nt: TGCGCCAGCAGCTTGGGGGGGACAGGGGTTGGAGATGGCTACCCCTTC
v_call: TRBV5-1
clone_size: .
d_call: TRBD1
j_call: TRBJ1-2

cdr3_aa: CASSIHSSGRAGETQYF
cdr3_nt: TGTGCCAGTAGTATCCATTCTAGCGGGAGGGCCGGAGAGACCCAGTACTTC
v_call: TRBV19
clone_size: .
d_call: TRBD2
j_call: TRBJ2-5

cdr3_aa: CASSQVAGDFKNIQYF
cdr3_nt: TGTGCCAGCAGCCAAGTAGCGGGGGATTTTAAAAACATTCAGTACTTC
v_call: TRBV4-2
clone_size: .
d_call: TRBD2
j_call: TRBJ2-4

cdr3_aa: CASSYQDSTYEQYF
cdr3_nt: TGTGCCAGCTCATATCAGGACTCCACCTACGAGCAGTACTTC
v_call: TRBV18
clone_size: once
d_call: .
j_call: TRBJ2-7

cdr3_aa: CASRQGARYLHEQYF
cdr3_nt: TGTGCCAGCAGACAGGGGGCGAGGTATCTCCACGAGCAGTACTTC
v_call: TRBV27
clone_size: .
d_call: TRBD1
j_call: TRBJ2-7

cdr3_aa: CASSLQGPNNYGYTF
cdr3_nt: TGCGCCAGCAGCTTACAGGGGCCCAATAACTATGGCTACACCTTC
v_call: TRBV5-1
clone_size: .
d_call: TRBD1
j_call: TRBJ1-2

cdr3_aa: CASSYSPGQGNEQFF
cdr3_nt: TGTGCCAGCAGTTACTCACCGGGACAGGGTAATGAGCAGTTCTTC
v_call: TRBV6-5
clone_size: .
d_call: TRBD1
j_call: TRBJ2-1

cdr3_aa: CASSQDGQGFSGYTF
cdr3_nt: TGTGCCAGCAGCCAAGATGGGCAGGGCTTCTCTGGCTACACCTTC
v_call: TRBV14
clone_size: .
d_call: .
j_call: TRBJ1-2

cdr3_aa: CASSPSTDTQYF
cdr3_nt: TGTGCCAGCAGCCCTAGCACAGATACGCAGTATTTT
v_call: TRBV7-8
clone_size: once
d_call: .
j_call: TRBJ2-3

cdr3_aa: CASSEYLGGNGYPF
cdr3_nt: TGTGCCAGCAGTGAATATCTAGGGGGAAACGGCTACCCCTTC
v_call: TRBV25-1
clone_size: .
d_call: .
j_call: TRBJ1-2